Below, 19 T cell receptor beta chains from the same sample are listed, as sequenced in a study of T-cell memory formation after mild COVID-19. TCRdb analysed the 5' RACE reads with MiXCR anew, one entry per CDR3 protein. The repertoire includes fewer than 300,000 distinct CDR3 sequences, about a sixth of them detected once, and roughly 23% sits in the top ten. Input material: PBMCs or a T cell subset sorted from them (not recorded which). These receptors were obtained from a man aged 18 to 29 who had mild COVID-19 (a few samples of this study predate the infection). Cell type and time point are not known.

This clonotype was found once. The CDR3 loop reads CASSPRPGGQLRGTDTQYF. CDR3 coding DNA: TGTGCCAGCAGCCCCCGTCCCGGGGGACAGTTAAGAGGCACAGATACGCAGTATTTT. This chain connects TRBV11-3 to TRBJ2-3; tentative D call: TRBD1 (7 bases). The CDR3 contains 19 residues. V gave up 5 bases and J gave up 1 base, with 25 bases separating them. Germline-derived CDR1 and CDR2 are SGHNT and YENEEA.

The rearrangement joins TRBV7-9 to TRBJ2-4; maybe TRBD1 (7 bases). The CDR3 length is 16 residues. The V gene's germline CDR1 is SEHNR and CDR2 FQNEAQ (reference sequence). V lost 5 bases, J lost 2 bases, and 16 bases lay in between. The CDR3 reads CASSDAEGASKNIQYF. In nucleotides, the CDR3 is TGTGCCAGCAGCGACGCGGAGGGGGCATCCAAAAACATTCAGTACTTC. The entire variable domain, with the rest obtained from reference TRBV7-9 and TRBJ2-4, is as follows: DTGVSQNPRHKITKRGQNVTFRCDPISEHNRLYWYRQTLGQGPEFLTYFQNEAQLEKSRLLSDRFSAERPKGSFSTLEIQRTEQGDSAMYLCASSDAEGASKNIQYFGAGTRLSVL.

The chain has TRBV7-9 and TRBJ2-5; D might be TRBD2 (6 bases). This CDR3 has 15 amino acids. Germline V gene sequence: CDR1 SEHNR, CDR2 FQNEAQ (reference sequence). The ends were cut back, 0 bases at V and 3 bases at J, with 11 bases in the middle. In DNA form, the CDR3 reads TGTGCCAGCAGCTTAGCTCCAGCGGGTGAAGAGACCCAGTACTTC. This codes for CASSLAPAGEETQYF.

The chain recombines TRBV7-9 with TRBJ1-2; 9 bases fit TRBD1. The CDR3 runs to 15 residues. The V and J ends lost 5 bases and 2 bases, in that order; junction bases with no gene match: 6. CDR1 and CDR2 from the germline V gene are SEHNR and FQNEAQ (reference sequence). CDR3 sequence reads: CASSLLGTGNYGYTF. CDR3 nucleotides: TGTGCCAGCAGCCTGTTGGGGACAGGGAACTATGGCTACACCTTC. The entire variable domain, with the rest obtained from reference TRBV7-9 and TRBJ1-2, is as follows: DTGVSQNPRHKITKRGQNVTFRCDPISEHNRLYWYRQTLGQGPEFLTYFQNEAQLEKSRLLSDRFSAERPKGSFSTLEIQRTEQGDSAMYLCASSLLGTGNYGYTFGSGTRLTVV.

This clonotype has only a few counts. The chain has TRBV7-9 and TRBJ2-1; a possible D gene is TRBD1 (6 bases). Germline V lookup: CDR1 SEHNR, CDR2 FQNEAQ (reference sequence). Between the trimmed V and J ends, which lost 2 bases and 7 bases, there was a span of 15 bases. This CDR3 has 15 amino acids. Written as DNA, the CDR3 is TGTGCCAGCAGCTTACCAGGGGCGGGTAGGAATGAGCAGTTCTTC. The encoded protein is CASSLPGAGRNEQFF.

The gene calls are TRBV6-4 and TRBJ1-5, with TRBD1 matching over 8 bases. The trim removed 8 bases at V and 1 base at J, leaving 10 bases unmatched. The V gene's germline CDR1 is MRHNA and CDR2 SNTAGT. This CDR3 comprises 16 residues. The CDR3: CASATDRENSNQPQHF. As DNA, the CDR3 is TGTGCCAGCGCTACGGACAGGGAGAACAGCAATCAGCCCCAGCATTTT.

The chain couples TRBV6-1 to TRBJ2-1; D is undetermined. CDR3 length: 12 amino acids. Between the trimmed V and J ends, which lost 0 bases and 6 bases, there was a span of 3 bases. Germline V gene sequence: CDR1 MNHNS, CDR2 SASEGT. CDR3 bases: TGTGCCAGCAGTGAAGCTTCCAATGAGCAGTTCTTC. Its protein product is CASSEASNEQFF.

This clonotype was recorded once. In DNA form, the CDR3 reads TGTGCCAGCAGCGTAGCTGACAGGGGATACGAGCAGTACTTC. This codes for CASSVADRGYEQYF. The chain is built from TRBV9 and TRBJ2-7; 8 bases align to TRBD1. The CDR3 has 14 amino acids. Looked up from germline, CDR1 is SGDLS and CDR2 is YYNGEE. Trimming removed 0 bases from V and 4 bases from J; junction bases left unmatched: 3.

This rearrangement joins TRBV24-1 to TRBJ1-2, with D unclear. This CDR3 contains 12 residues. Germline V gene data show CDR1 as KGHDR and CDR2 as SFDVKD. V was shortened by 7 bases and J by 5 bases, with 10 bases between the two germline ends. The CDR3 loop is CATSDGGYGYTF. In nucleotides, the CDR3 is TGTGCCACCAGCGATGGAGGGTATGGCTACACCTTC.

The chain is built from TRBV11-2 and TRBJ1-1; TRBD1 aligns across 8 bases. Germline V gene lookup returns CDR1 SGHAT and CDR2 FQNNGV. Trimming at V came to 5 bases and at J to 3 bases, leaving 11 bases not matched to a gene. The CDR3 contains 16 residues. The CDR3 spells CASSPGPGQGYTEAFF. CDR3 in DNA: TGTGCCAGCAGCCCAGGTCCCGGACAGGGCTACACTGAAGCTTTCTTT. Drawing the rest from reference TRBV11-2 and TRBJ1-1, the complete variable domain is EAGVAQSPRYKIIEKRQSVAFWCNPISGHATLYWYQQILGQGPKLLIQFQNNGVVDDSQLPKDRFSAERLKGVDSTLKIQPAKLEDSAVYLCASSPGPGQGYTEAFFGQGTRLTVV.

The gene calls are TRBV5-1 and TRBJ2-7; a weak D match, TRBD2 (5 bases). The CDR3 is made up of 16 amino acids. The V end was cut by 3 bases, the J end by 2 bases, with 18 bases between. Germline-derived CDR1 and CDR2 are SGHRS and YFSETQ. The CDR3 bases are TGCGCCAGCAGCTGGATGGAAGAGGGCTTTGCCTACGAGCAGTACTTC. It codes for CASSWMEEGFAYEQYF.

This clonotype has just a few counts. The chain uses TRBV5-1 and TRBJ2-1; 8 bases are a match to TRBD1. The CDR3 is made up of 20 amino acids. Trimming at V came to 0 bases and at J to 0 bases, leaving 14 bases not matched to a gene. Germline V gene sequence: CDR1 SGHRS, CDR2 YFSETQ. The CDR3 is CASSLAARGQVTSSYNEQFF. The CDR3 region has the DNA TGCGCCAGCAGCTTGGCCGCCAGGGGGCAGGTAACAAGCTCCTACAATGAGCAGTTCTTC.

This clonotype has more than one count but fewer than ten. The chain carries TRBV5-1 and TRBJ2-3; 11 positions match TRBD2. Losses at the gene ends were 7 bases for V and 6 bases for J; bases not matched to a gene: 7. The CDR3 covers 14 residues. Germline V gives CDR1 SGHRS, CDR2 YFSETQ. The CDR3 is CASRLAGTGDTQYF. The CDR3 region has the DNA TGCGCCAGCCGACTAGCGGGGACGGGTGATACGCAGTATTTT.

Many counts were recorded for this clonotype. V gene TRBV4-1 combines with J gene TRBJ2-2; no reliable D call. Germline CDR1 is MGHRA and CDR2 is YSYEKL. The CDR3 is 13 residues long. Trimming cost V 4 bases and J 1 base, with 4 bases left between them. For the CDR3, the DNA is TGCGCCAGCAGCCCAGGGAACACCGGGGAGCTGTTTTTT. This encodes CASSPGNTGELFF.

This chain uses TRBV29-1 with TRBJ2-2, with 9 bases lining up with TRBD1. Germline CDR1 SQVTM, CDR2 ANQGSEA. The CDR3 has 14 residues. V trimming: 8 bases; J trimming: 4 bases; junction bases outside the gene matches: 8. CDR3 region: CSIARTGVTGELFF. CDR3 in DNA: TGCAGCATAGCCCGGACAGGGGTCACCGGGGAGCTGTTTTTT.

The chain joins TRBV15 to TRBJ2-7; maybe TRBD1 (5 bases). The V end was cut by 1 base, the J end by 3 bases, with 7 bases between. Germline values: CDR1 LNHNV, CDR2 YYDKDF (reference sequence). The CDR3 is 13 amino acids. CDR3 DNA sequence: TGTGCCACCAGCAGAGCCCAGGGCTACGAGCAGTACTTC. Translating gives CATSRAQGYEQYF.

This clonotype was picked up a small number of times. V and J are TRBV7-9 and TRBJ2-5; maybe TRBD2 (6 bases). V was trimmed by 5 bases and J by 5 bases, leaving 15 bases between them. Germline-derived CDR1 and CDR2 are SEHNR and FQNEAQ (reference sequence). The CDR3 is made up of 14 amino acids. CDR3 sequence: CASSRGRRVETQYF. CDR3 bases: TGTGCCAGCAGCCGGGGACGGAGGGTGGAGACCCAGTACTTC. Complete variable domain (other parts from reference TRBV7-9 and TRBJ2-5): DTGVSQNPRHKITKRGQNVTFRCDPISEHNRLYWYRQTLGQGPEFLTYFQNEAQLEKSRLLSDRFSAERPKGSFSTLEIQRTEQGDSAMYLCASSRGRRVETQYFGPGTRLLVL.

The chain is built from TRBV4-1 and TRBJ2-2; 10 bases map to TRBD1. V lost 6 bases to trimming and J lost 0 bases; unmatched junction nucleotides: 7. The CDR3 extends over 17 amino acids. Germline loops: CDR1 MGHRA, CDR2 YSYEKL. The DNA for the CDR3 is TGCGCCAGCAGGGTGGGGACAGGGGTTTCGAACACCGGGGAGCTGTTTTTT. It encodes CASRVGTGVSNTGELFF.

The table lists this clonotype with a few counts. The V call is TRBV5-6, the J call TRBJ1-2, with TRBD1 matching over 7 bases. Trimming removed 0 bases from V and 10 bases from J; junction bases left unmatched: 9. This CDR3 contains 14 residues. Germline V CDR1 and CDR2: SGHDT, YYEEEE. The CDR3 loop is CASSLEGQRSVYTF. CDR3 nucleotides: TGTGCCAGCAGCTTGGAGGGACAGAGATCCGTCTACACCTTC.